The 10 T cell receptor beta chains given below trace back to one sample, sequenced in a study of blood T cell repertoires in COVID-19. Profiled with immunoSEQ multiplex PCR; TCRdb holds only in-frame clones, not every one. The table records about 100,000 clones, 88% of them present only once. Sequencing was done on a sample of peripheral blood. The receptors originated from a human donor in a cohort sampled during active COVID-19.

The chain joins TRBV14 to TRBJ2-1, with 11 bases matching TRBD2. This CDR3 contains 16 residues. Looked up from germline, CDR1 is SGHDN and CDR2 is FVKESK. V shed 4 bases, J shed 6 bases, and the junction held 8 bases outside the gene matches. The DNA for the CDR3 is TGTGCCAGCAGCCTGACCCGACTAGCGGGATTCAATGAGCAGTTCTTC. It encodes CASSLTRLAGFNEQFF.

This chain connects TRBV27 to TRBJ1-4; no clear D. CDR3 length: 15 residues. Germline V gives CDR1 MNHEY, CDR2 SMNVEV (reference sequence). Trimming stripped 1 base from V and 7 bases from J, with 13 bases between. This CDR3 reads CASSLLPGFGEKLFF. The CDR3 DNA is TGTGCCAGCAGTTTATTGCCGGGGTTCGGTGAAAAACTGTTTTTT.

The J gene is TRBJ2-7, the V gene TRBV10-3; 10 positions match TRBD2. CDR1 and CDR2 (germline): ENHRY, SYGVKD. The CDR3 loop spans 14 amino acids. The J segment lost 4 bases and the V segment lost 3 bases, leaving 3 bases of the junction unmatched. CDR3 nucleotides: TGTGCCATCAGTGATCTAGCGGGAGCATACGAGCAGTACTTC. It yields the protein CAISDLAGAYEQYF.

The chain recombines TRBV2 with TRBJ2-1, with 10 bases aligning to TRBD2. Looked up from germline, CDR1 is SNHLY and CDR2 is FYNNEI. V lost 5 bases to trimming and J lost 9 bases; unmatched junction nucleotides: 10. The CDR3 sequence is 15 residues long. The CDR3 coding sequence is TGTGCCAGCAGTAAAGACCTAGCGGGAGTCCGTGAGCAGTTCTTC. As protein: CASSKDLAGVREQFF.

This clone was picked up one time. The genes are TRBV19 and TRBJ2-7; perhaps TRBD1 as D (6 bases). V was shortened by 4 bases and J by 2 bases, with 15 bases between the two germline ends. Germline assignment: CDR1 LNHDA and CDR2 SQIVND (reference sequence). The CDR3 is 15 amino acids. The CDR3 DNA reads TGTGCCAGTAGTACCGCGGCAGGGGAAGCCTACGAGCAGTACTTC. Translated, it gives CASSTAAGEAYEQYF.

The chain employs TRBV27 and TRBJ2-7; a possible D gene is TRBD1 (6 bases). The CDR3 is 14 amino acids. Germline values: CDR1 MNHEY, CDR2 SMNVEV (reference sequence). Trimming removed 2 bases from V and 2 bases from J, with 10 bases in between. CDR3 protein: CASSLGRGTYEQYF. As DNA, the CDR3 is TGTGCCAGCAGTTTAGGCAGGGGCACCTACGAGCAGTACTTC.

The chain has TRBV7-2 and TRBJ2-2; the match to TRBD2 covers 10 bases. V dropped 1 base and J dropped 8; count of bases not matched to a gene: 10. CDR1 SGHTA and CDR2 FQGNSA come from the germline V gene. The CDR3 runs 17 residues. The DNA for the CDR3 is TGTGCCAGCAGCTTAGTCGGGCTAGCGGGAGTAAGTGGGGAGCTGTTTTTT. This translates into CASSLVGLAGVSGELFF.

The sample holds a few counts of this clone. CDR3 coding DNA: TGCGCCAGCAGCTTCCCTGGGCTAGCGGGAGTCTCCTACGAGCAGTACTTC. Amino acids: CASSFPGLAGVSYEQYF. V and J are TRBV5-1 and TRBJ2-7, with 10 bases identical to TRBD2. The germline gives CDR1 SGHRS, CDR2 YFSETQ. The CDR3 runs to 17 residues. With 2 bases clipped from V and 0 bases from J, the junction kept 8 bases outside the gene matches.

The chain combines TRBV28 with TRBJ2-2; D unresolved. The CDR3 has 13 residues. Per the germline V gene, CDR1 is MDHEN and CDR2 is SYDVKM. Deletions cut 8 bases from V and 7 bases from J, with 14 bases between. CDR3 nucleotides: TGTGCCAGCGTCTCTGGCCCTGGCGGGGAGCTGTTTTTT. Translated, it gives CASVSGPGGELFF.

The chain joins TRBV2 to TRBJ1-2; D may be TRBD1 (5 bases). Germline V gene sequence: CDR1 SNHLY, CDR2 FYNNEI. Trimming removed 4 bases from V and 5 bases from J, with 14 bases in between. The CDR3 spans 14 residues. The CDR3 spells CASSGAGQGYGYTF. In DNA, the CDR3 is TGTGCCAGCAGTGGCGCAGGGCAAGGTTATGGCTACACCTTC. Based on the CDR3 plus reference TRBV2 and TRBJ1-2, the full variable domain is EPEVTQTPSHQVTQMGQEVILRCVPISNHLYFYWYRQILGQKVEFLVSFYNNEISEKSEIFDDQFSVERPDGSNFTLKIRSTKLEDSAMYFCASSGAGQGYGYTFGSGTRLTVV.